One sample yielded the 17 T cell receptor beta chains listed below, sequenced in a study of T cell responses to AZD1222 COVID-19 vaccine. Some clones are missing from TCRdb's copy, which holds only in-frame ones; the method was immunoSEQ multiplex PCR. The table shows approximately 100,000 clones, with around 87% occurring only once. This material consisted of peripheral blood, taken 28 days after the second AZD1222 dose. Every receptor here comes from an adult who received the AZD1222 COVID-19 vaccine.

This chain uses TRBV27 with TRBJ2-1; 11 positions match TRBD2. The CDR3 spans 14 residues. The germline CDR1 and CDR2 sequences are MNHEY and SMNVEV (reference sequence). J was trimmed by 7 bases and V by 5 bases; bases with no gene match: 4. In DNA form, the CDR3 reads TGTGCCAGCAGTACGGGACTAGCGGTGAATGAGCAGTTCTTC. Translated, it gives CASSTGLAVNEQFF.

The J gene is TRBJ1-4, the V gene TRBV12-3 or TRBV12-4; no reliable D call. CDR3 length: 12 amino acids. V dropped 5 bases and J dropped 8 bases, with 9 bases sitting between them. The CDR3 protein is CASSRSYEKLFF. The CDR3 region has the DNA TGTGCCAGCAGTAGGTCCTACGAAAAACTGTTTTTT.

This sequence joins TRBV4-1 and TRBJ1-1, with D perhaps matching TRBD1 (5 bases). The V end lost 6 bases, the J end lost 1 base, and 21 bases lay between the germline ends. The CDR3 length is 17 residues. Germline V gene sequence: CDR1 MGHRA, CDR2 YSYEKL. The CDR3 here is CASRQLALGRENTEAFF. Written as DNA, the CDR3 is TGCGCCAGCAGACAACTGGCGCTGGGACGGGAGAACACTGAAGCTTTCTTT.

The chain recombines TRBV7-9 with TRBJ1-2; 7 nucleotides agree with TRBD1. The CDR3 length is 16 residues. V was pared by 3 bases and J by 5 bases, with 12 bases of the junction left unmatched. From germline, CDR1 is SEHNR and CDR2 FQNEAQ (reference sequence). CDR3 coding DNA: TGTGCCAGCAGCTTTACAGGGGCCATAACGCTGTATGGCTACACCTTC. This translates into CASSFTGAITLYGYTF.

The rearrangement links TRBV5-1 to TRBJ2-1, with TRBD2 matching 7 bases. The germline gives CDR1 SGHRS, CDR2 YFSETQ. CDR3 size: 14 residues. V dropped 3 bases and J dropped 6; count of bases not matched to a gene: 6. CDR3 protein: CASSSPGLFNEQFF. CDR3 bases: TGCGCCAGCAGCTCGCCGGGACTATTCAATGAGCAGTTCTTC.

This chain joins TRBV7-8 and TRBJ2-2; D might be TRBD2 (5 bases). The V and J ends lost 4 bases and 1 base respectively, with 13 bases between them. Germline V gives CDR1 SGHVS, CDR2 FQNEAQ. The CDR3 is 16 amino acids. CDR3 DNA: TGTGCCAGCAGCTCCCTCGGACGGGAGAACACCGGGGAGCTGTTTTTT. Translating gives CASSSLGRENTGELFF.

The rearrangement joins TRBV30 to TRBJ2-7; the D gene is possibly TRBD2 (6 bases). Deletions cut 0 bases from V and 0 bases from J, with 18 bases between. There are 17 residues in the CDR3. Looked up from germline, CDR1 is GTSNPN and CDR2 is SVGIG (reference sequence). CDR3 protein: CAWSVPNHLGGSYEQYF. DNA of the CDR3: TGTGCCTGGAGTGTCCCGAATCACCTGGGAGGCTCCTACGAGCAGTACTTC. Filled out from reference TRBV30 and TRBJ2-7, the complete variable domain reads SQTIHQWPATLVQPVGSPLSLECTVEGTSNPNLYWYRQAAGRGLQLLFYSVGIGQISSEVPQNLSASRPQDRQFILSSKKLLLSDSGFYLCAWSVPNHLGGSYEQYFGPGTRLTVT.

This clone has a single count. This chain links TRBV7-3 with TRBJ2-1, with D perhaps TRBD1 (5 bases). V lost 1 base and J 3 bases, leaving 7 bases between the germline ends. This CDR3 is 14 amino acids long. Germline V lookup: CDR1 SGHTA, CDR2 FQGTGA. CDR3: CASSLNQGYNEQFF. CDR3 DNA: TGTGCCAGCAGCTTAAATCAGGGCTACAATGAGCAGTTCTTC. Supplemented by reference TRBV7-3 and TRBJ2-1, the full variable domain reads GAGVSQTPSNKVTEKGKYVELRCDPISGHTALYWYRQSLGQGPEFLIYFQGTGAADDSGLPNDRFFAVRPEGSVSTLKIQRTERGDSAVYLCASSLNQGYNEQFFGPGTRLTVL.

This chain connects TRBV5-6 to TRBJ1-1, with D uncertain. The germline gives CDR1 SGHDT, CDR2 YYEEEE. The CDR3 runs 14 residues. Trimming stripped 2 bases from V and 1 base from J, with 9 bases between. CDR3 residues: CASSLGRSNTEAFF. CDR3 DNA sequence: TGTGCCAGCAGCTTAGGACGGTCGAACACTGAAGCTTTCTTT. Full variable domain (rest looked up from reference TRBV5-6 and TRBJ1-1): DAGVTQSPTHLIKTRGQQVTLRCSPKSGHDTVSWYQQALGQGPQFIFQYYEEEERQRGNFPDRFSGHQFPNYSSELNVNALLLGDSALYLCASSLGRSNTEAFFGQGTRLTVV.

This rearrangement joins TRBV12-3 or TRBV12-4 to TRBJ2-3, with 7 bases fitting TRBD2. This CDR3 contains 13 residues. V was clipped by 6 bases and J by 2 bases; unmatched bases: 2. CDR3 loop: CASSRDYTDTQYF. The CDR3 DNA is TGTGCCAGCAGCAGGGACTACACAGATACGCAGTATTTT.

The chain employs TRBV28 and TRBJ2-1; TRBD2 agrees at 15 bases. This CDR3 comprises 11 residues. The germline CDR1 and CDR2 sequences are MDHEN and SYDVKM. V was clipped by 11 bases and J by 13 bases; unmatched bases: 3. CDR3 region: CAGGLAGGQFF. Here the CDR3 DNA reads TGTGCCGGGGGACTAGCGGGAGGTCAGTTCTTC.

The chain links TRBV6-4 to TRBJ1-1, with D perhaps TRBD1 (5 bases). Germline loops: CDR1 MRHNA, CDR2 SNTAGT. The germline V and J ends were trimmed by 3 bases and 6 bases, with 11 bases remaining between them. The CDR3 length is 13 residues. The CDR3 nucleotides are TGTGCCAGCAGTGAAATCCGAGGGGCTGAAGCTTTCTTT. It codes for CASSEIRGAEAFF.

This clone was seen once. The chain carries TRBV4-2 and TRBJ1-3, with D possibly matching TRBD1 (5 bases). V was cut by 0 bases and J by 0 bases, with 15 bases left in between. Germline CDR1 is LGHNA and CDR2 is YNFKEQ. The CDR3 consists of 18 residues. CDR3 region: CASSQDQGFSSSGNTIYF. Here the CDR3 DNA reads TGTGCCAGCAGCCAAGACCAGGGTTTCTCGAGCTCTGGAAACACCATATATTTT.

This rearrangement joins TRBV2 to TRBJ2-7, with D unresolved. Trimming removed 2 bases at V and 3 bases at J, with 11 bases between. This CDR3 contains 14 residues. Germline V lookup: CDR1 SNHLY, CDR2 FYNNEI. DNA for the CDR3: TGTGCCAGCAGTGAATACGGGCAAGGCTACGAGCAGTACTTC. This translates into CASSEYGQGYEQYF.

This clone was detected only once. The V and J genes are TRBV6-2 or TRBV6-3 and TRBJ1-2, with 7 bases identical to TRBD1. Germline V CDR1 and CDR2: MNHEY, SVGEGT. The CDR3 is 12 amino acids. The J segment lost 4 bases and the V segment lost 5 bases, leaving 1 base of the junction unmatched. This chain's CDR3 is CASSGQVYGYTF. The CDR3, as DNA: TGTGCCAGCAGTGGACAGGTCTATGGCTACACCTTC.

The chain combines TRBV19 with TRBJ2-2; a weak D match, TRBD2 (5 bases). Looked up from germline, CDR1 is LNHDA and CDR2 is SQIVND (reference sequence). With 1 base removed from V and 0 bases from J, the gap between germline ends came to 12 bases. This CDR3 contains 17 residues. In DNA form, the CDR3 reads TGTGCCAGTAGTATAGCCCGGGGAAATCCGAACACCGGGGAGCTGTTTTTT. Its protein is CASSIARGNPNTGELFF.

This CDR3 is CASSVTGGLNTGELFF. CDR3 bases: TGTGCCAGCAGCGTTACAGGGGGGCTGAACACCGGGGAGCTGTTTTTT. This chain connects TRBV11-2 to TRBJ2-2; 8 positions agree with TRBD1. Germline V gene lookup returns CDR1 SGHAT and CDR2 FQNNGV. Unmatched junction bases numbered 6, after V lost 5 bases and J lost 1 base. The CDR3 is 16 amino acids.